The 5 T cell receptor beta chains given below trace back to one sample, sequenced in a study of lymphopenia after photon versus proton radiotherapy. Generated by immunoSEQ multiplex PCR, the TCRdb table keeps only in-frame clones and is missing some. The data hold around 50,000 clones, with approximately 84% observed a single time. This sample comprised peripheral blood, obtained from a patient treated with proton-based radiotherapy. Receptors were obtained from a man aged 55 to 70 with pancreatic cancer.

The V call is TRBV2, the J call TRBJ2-3; no definite D call. Trimming removed 6 bases from V and 0 bases from J, with 7 bases in between. CDR1 is SNHLY, CDR2 FYNNEI, per germline. The CDR3 has 13 residues. The CDR3 DNA reads as TGTGCCAGCAGCGGAGACAGCACAGATACGCAGTATTTT. Translating it yields CASSGDSTDTQYF.

The rearrangement links TRBV19 to TRBJ1-5; D is undetermined. The V end was cut by 5 bases, the J end by 3 bases, with 11 bases between. The CDR3 spans 14 residues. Germline-derived CDR1 and CDR2 are LNHDA and SQIVND (reference sequence). The CDR3 DNA sequence: TGTGCCAGTAGTCATTCTGGCTTCAATCAGCCCCAGCATTTT. Translated: CASSHSGFNQPQHF.

This clone was detected only once. The J gene is TRBJ1-4, the V gene TRBV5-1; D is perhaps TRBD1 (5 bases). V lost 7 bases and J 8 bases, leaving 18 bases between the germline ends. The CDR3 runs to 14 residues. The germline CDR1 and CDR2 sequences are SGHRS and YFSETQ. The DNA for the CDR3 is TGCGCCAGCCGTCATTCGGGGGAGGGCGAAAAACTGTTTTTT. Translation gives CASRHSGEGEKLFF.

This clone has a handful of counts. V gene TRBV7-8 combines with J gene TRBJ2-7; 15 bases align to TRBD2. The CDR3 loop spans 19 amino acids. CDR1 and CDR2 (germline): SGHVS, FQNEAQ. V dropped 4 bases and J dropped 0; count of bases not matched to a gene: 10. CDR3 in amino acids: CASSYISGLAGGFSYEQYF. Here the CDR3 DNA reads TGTGCCAGCAGCTACATCAGCGGACTAGCGGGGGGGTTCTCCTACGAGCAGTACTTC. Complete variable domain (other parts from reference TRBV7-8 and TRBJ2-7): GAGVSQSPRYKVAKRGQDVALRCDPISGHVSLFWYQQALGQGPEFLTYFQNEAQLDKSGLPSDRFFAERPEGSVSTLKIQRTQQEDSAVYLCASSYISGLAGGFSYEQYFGPGTRLTVT.

The genes are TRBV2 and TRBJ1-6, with unresolved D. Trimming stripped 5 bases from V and 9 bases from J, with 20 bases between. CDR3 length: 16 residues. Germline CDR1 is SNHLY and CDR2 is FYNNEI. The CDR3 sequence is CASSSISWEGGSPLHF. In nucleotides, the CDR3 is TGTGCCAGCAGTTCTATAAGTTGGGAAGGTGGTTCACCCCTCCACTTT. Looking up the rest from reference TRBV2 and TRBJ1-6 gives the full variable domain: EPEVTQTPSHQVTQMGQEVILRCVPISNHLYFYWYRQILGQKVEFLVSFYNNEISEKSEIFDDQFSVERPDGSNFTLKIRSTKLEDSAMYFCASSSISWEGGSPLHFGNGTRLTVT.